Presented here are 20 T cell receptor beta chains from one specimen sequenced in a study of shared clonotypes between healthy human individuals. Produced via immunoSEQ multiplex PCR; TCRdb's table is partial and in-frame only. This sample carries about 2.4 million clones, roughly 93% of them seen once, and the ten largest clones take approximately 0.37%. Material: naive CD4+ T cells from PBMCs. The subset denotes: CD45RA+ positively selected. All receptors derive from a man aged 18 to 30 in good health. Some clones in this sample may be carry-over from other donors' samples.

The CDR3 sequence is CASSPRGLDYGYTF. As DNA, the CDR3 is TGTGCCAGCAGCCCCAGGGGGCTGGACTATGGCTACACCTTC. The chain couples TRBV6-6 to TRBJ1-2; 8 bases agree with TRBD1. CDR3 length: 14 residues. CDR1 MNHNY and CDR2 SVGAGI come from the germline V gene (reference sequence). V lost 6 bases, J lost 3 bases, and 6 bases stayed unmatched.

CDR3 residues: CASPWGEQYF. CDR3 nucleotide sequence: TGTGCCAGCCCTTGGGGGGAGCAGTACTTC. The chain is built from TRBV21-1 and TRBJ2-7. TRBV21-1 is listed as a pseudogene. The CDR3 runs to 10 residues.

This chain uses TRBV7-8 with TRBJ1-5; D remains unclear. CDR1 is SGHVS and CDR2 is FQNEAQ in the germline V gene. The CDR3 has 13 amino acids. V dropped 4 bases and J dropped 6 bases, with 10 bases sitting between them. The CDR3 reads CASSSQSGQPQHF. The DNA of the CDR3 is TGTGCCAGCAGCTCACAGTCGGGTCAGCCCCAGCATTTT. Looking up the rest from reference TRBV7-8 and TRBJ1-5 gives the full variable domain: GAGVSQSPRYKVAKRGQDVALRCDPISGHVSLFWYQQALGQGPEFLTYFQNEAQLDKSGLPSDRFFAERPEGSVSTLKIQRTQQEDSAVYLCASSSQSGQPQHFGDGTRLSIL.

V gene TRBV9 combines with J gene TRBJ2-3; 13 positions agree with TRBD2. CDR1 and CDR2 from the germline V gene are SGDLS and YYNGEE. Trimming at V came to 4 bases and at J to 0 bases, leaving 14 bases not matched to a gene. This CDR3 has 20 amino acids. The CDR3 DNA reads TGTGCCAGCAGCCTCGGGAGGACTAGCGGGAGTATAAGTAGCACAGATACGCAGTATTTT. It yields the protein CASSLGRTSGSISSTDTQYF.

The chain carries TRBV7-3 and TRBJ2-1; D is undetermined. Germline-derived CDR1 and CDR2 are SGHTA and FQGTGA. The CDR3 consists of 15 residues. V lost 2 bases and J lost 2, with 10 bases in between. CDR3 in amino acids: CASSLGSFAYNEQFF. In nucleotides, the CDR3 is TGTGCCAGCAGCTTAGGGTCTTTCGCCTACAATGAGCAGTTCTTC.

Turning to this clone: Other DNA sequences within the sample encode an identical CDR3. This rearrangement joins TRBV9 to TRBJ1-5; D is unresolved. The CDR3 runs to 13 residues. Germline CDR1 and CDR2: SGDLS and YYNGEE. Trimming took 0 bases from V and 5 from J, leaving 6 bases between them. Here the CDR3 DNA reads TGTGCCAGCAGCGTAGGCAGAGATCAGCCCCAGCATTTT. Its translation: CASSVGRDQPQHF.

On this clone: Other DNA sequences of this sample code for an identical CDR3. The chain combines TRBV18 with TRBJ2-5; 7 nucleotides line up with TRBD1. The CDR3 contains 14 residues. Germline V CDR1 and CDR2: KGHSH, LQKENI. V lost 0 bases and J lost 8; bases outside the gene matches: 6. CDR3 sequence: CASSPPGQRETQYF. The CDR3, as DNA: TGTGCCAGCTCACCACCGGGACAGAGGGAAACCCAGTACTTC.

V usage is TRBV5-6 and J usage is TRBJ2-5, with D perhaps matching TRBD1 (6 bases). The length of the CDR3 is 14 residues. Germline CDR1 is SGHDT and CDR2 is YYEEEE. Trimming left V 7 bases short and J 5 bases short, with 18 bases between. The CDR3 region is CASLHGSRGETQYF. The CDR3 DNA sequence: TGTGCCAGCCTCCACGGGTCGAGGGGGGAGACCCAGTACTTC. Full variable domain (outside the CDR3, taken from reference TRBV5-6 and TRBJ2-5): DAGVTQSPTHLIKTRGQQVTLRCSPKSGHDTVSWYQQALGQGPQFIFQYYEEEERQRGNFPDRFSGHQFPNYSSELNVNALLLGDSALYLCASLHGSRGETQYFGPGTRLLVL.

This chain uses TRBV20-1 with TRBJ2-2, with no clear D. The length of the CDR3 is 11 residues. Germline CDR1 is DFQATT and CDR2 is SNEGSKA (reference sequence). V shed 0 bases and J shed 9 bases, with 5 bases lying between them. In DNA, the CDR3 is TGCAGTGCTAGAGATGGCCGGGAGCTGTTTTTT. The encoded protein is CSARDGRELFF.

CDR3 DNA sequence: TGTGCCAGCAGCTTGGGCCTAGCGGGAGCAGATACGCAGTATTTT. It yields the protein CASSLGLAGADTQYF. The chain employs TRBV5-8 and TRBJ2-3; TRBD2 matches at 10 bases. This CDR3 region has 15 residues. V was clipped by 0 bases and J by 4 bases; unmatched bases: 2. CDR1 SGHTS and CDR2 YDEGEE come from the germline V gene.

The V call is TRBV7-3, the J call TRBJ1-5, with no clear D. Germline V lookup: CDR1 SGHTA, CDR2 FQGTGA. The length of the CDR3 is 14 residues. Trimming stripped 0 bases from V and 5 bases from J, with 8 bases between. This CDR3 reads CASSLTRAYQPQHF. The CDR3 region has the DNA TGTGCCAGCAGCTTAACGCGGGCTTATCAGCCCCAGCATTTT. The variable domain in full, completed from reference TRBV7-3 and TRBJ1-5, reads GAGVSQTPSNKVTEKGKYVELRCDPISGHTALYWYRQSLGQGPEFLIYFQGTGAADDSGLPNDRFFAVRPEGSVSTLKIQRTERGDSAVYLCASSLTRAYQPQHFGDGTRLSIL.

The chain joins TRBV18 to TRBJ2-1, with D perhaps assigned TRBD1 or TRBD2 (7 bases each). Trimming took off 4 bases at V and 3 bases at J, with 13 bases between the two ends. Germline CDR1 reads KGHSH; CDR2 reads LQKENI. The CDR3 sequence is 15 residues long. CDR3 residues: CASSRQGGIYNEQFF. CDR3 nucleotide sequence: TGTGCCAGCTCACGACAGGGAGGGATCTACAATGAGCAGTTCTTC.

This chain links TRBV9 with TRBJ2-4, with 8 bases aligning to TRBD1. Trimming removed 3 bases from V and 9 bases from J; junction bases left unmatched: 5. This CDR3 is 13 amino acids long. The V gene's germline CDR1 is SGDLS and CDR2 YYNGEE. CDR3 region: CASSAGQGGIQYF. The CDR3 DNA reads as TGTGCCAGCAGCGCCGGACAGGGTGGCATTCAGTACTTC.

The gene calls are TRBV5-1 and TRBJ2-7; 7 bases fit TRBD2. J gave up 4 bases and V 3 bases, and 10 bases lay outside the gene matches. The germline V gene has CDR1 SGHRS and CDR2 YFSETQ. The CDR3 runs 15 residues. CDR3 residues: CASSWTTSDRYEQYF. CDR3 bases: TGCGCCAGCAGCTGGACTACTAGCGACCGGTACGAGCAGTACTTC.

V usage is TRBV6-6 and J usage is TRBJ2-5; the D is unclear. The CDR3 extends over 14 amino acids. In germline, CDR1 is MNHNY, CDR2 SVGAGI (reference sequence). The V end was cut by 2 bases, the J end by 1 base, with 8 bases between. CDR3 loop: CASSYVLPQETQYF. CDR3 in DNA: TGTGCCAGCAGTTACGTTCTACCCCAAGAGACCCAGTACTTC.

The CDR3 DNA reads TGTGCCAGCAGCATCGGGCCGACCGGGGAGCTGTTTTTT. Residues: CASSIGPTGELFF. The chain couples TRBV7-8 to TRBJ2-2, with D unclear. The CDR3 length is 13 residues. Germline CDR1 SGHVS, CDR2 FQNEAQ. V gave up 5 bases and J gave up 5 bases, with 9 bases separating them.

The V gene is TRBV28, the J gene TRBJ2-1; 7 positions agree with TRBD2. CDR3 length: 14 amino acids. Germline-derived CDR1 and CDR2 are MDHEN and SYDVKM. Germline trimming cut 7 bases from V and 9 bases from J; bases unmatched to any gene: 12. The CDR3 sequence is CASMLGGPSGEQFF. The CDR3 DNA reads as TGTGCCAGCATGTTGGGAGGGCCCTCGGGTGAGCAGTTCTTC. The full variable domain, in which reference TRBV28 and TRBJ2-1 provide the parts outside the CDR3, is DVKVTQSSRYLVKRTGEKVFLECVQDMDHENMFWYRQDPGLGLRLIYFSYDVKMKEKGDIPEGYSVSREKKERFSLILESASTNQTSMYLCASMLGGPSGEQFFGPGTRLTVL.

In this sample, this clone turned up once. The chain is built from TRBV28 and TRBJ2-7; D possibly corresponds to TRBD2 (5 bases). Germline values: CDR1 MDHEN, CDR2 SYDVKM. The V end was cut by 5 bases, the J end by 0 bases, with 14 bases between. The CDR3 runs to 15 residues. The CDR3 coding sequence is TGTGCCAGCAGTGAGGGCGGTACAAGCTCCTACGAGCAGTACTTC. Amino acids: CASSEGGTSSYEQYF.

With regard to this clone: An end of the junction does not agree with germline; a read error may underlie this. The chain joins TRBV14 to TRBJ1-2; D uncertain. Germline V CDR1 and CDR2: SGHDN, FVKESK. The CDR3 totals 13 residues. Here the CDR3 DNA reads TGTGCCAGCAGCCAAGAAGCCACCCATCGTAGGTCCTTC. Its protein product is CASSQEATHRRSF.

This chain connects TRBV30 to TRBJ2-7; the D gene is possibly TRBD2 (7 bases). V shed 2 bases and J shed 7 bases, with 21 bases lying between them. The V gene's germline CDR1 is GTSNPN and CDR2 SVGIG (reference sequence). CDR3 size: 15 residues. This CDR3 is CAWSPTGRERGEQYF. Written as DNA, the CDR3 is TGTGCCTGGAGTCCCACAGGGCGGGAGAGGGGAGAGCAGTACTTC.